The 5 T cell receptor beta chains below were found in one sample sequenced in a study of graft-versus-host responses after intestinal transplantation. These receptors' targets are unknown. Some clones are missing from TCRdb's copy, which holds only in-frame ones; the method was immunoSEQ multiplex PCR. Here the sample spans 90,000 to 150,000 clones, 90% to 95% being singletons. Source: unstimulated CD4+ T cells sorted from spleen or lymph node cells, taken before intestinal transplant. These receptors all come from a human donor who received an intestinal transplant.

The chain joins TRBV6-1 to TRBJ1-1; D is unclear. Germline V gives CDR1 MNHNS, CDR2 SASEGT. The CDR3 sequence is 11 residues long. With 8 bases removed from V and 0 bases from J, the gap between germline ends came to 4 bases. The CDR3 bases are TGTGCCAGCCACATGAACACTGAAGCTTTCTTT. Its protein is CASHMNTEAFF.

The chain couples TRBV29-1 to TRBJ1-3; TRBD1 might be the D (5 bases). The CDR3 loop spans 12 amino acids. Germline CDR1 SQVTM, CDR2 ANQGSEA. Deletions cut 7 bases from V and 1 base from J, with 8 bases between. The CDR3: CSAGTSGNTIYF. DNA of the CDR3: TGCAGCGCTGGGACGTCTGGAAACACCATATATTTT.

In nucleotides, the CDR3 is TGTGCCAGCAGCTGGGGCTCCTACGAGCAGTACTTC. Translating it yields CASSWGSYEQYF. This chain connects TRBV7-9 to TRBJ2-7; D not resolved. The CDR3 is 12 residues long. Germline loops: CDR1 SEHNR, CDR2 FQNEAQ (reference sequence). V was pared by 4 bases and J by 0 bases, with 4 bases between.

The rearrangement uses TRBV9 and TRBJ2-2, with TRBD2 matching over 7 bases. The length of the CDR3 is 15 residues. V lost 4 bases to trimming and J lost 0 bases; unmatched junction nucleotides: 3. In germline, CDR1 is SGDLS, CDR2 YYNGEE. The CDR3 coding sequence is TGTGCCAGCAGCCATCTAGCGGCGAACACCGGGGAGCTGTTTTTT. This gives the protein CASSHLAANTGELFF.

This chain links TRBV7-2 with TRBJ2-3, with D unresolved. Germline V CDR1 and CDR2: SGHTA, FQGNSA. Trimming removed 8 bases from V and 3 bases from J, with 21 bases in between. The CDR3 spans 16 residues. Here the CDR3 DNA reads TGTGCCAGCGGCACGGATCAGTTCCTATTGACAGATACGCAGTATTTT. Translating it yields CASGTDQFLLTDTQYF.